This is a list of T cell receptor beta chains from one sample in a study of T cell changes during pregnancy in multiple sclerosis. Profiled with immunoSEQ multiplex PCR; TCRdb holds only in-frame clones, not every one. The sample lists about 46,000 clones; around 93% were seen once. The starting material was CD8+ T cells from peripheral blood mononuclear cells, obtained in the second trimester of pregnancy. These receptors came from a female donor with multiple sclerosis, enrolled in a pregnancy study. Each CDR3 is given with its conserved first and last residue. A D gene is named only where the DNA matches it firmly. Rows give clone size only sometimes, using once, few, many, or a class for an expanded clone.

CDR3 length: 22
V gene: TRBV2
J gene: TRBJ1-4
D gene: NA
clone size: NA
CDR3 DNA: TGTGCCAGCAGTGATGTGGCTACTGAAGGCCGGGAATGGGCGGCAACTAATGAAAAACTGTTTTTT
CDR3 protein: CASSDVATEGREWAATNEKLFF

CDR3 length: 13
V gene: TRBV7-3
J gene: TRBJ1-1
D gene: NA
clone size: NA
CDR3 DNA: TGTGCCAGCAGCTTAACGACAGACACTGAAGCTTTCTTT
CDR3 protein: CASSLTTDTEAFF

CDR3 length: 12
V gene: TRBV4-1
J gene: TRBJ2-7
D gene: NA
clone size: NA
CDR3 DNA: TGCGCCAGCAGCCGAGACGGGTACGAGCAGTACTTC
CDR3 protein: CASSRDGYEQYF

CDR3 length: 17
V gene: TRBV5-4
J gene: TRBJ2-6
D gene: NA
clone size: NA
CDR3 DNA: TGTGCCAGCCACATTTACAGGGAACTCTCCGGGGCCAACGTCCTGACTTTC
CDR3 protein: CASHIYRELSGANVLTF

CDR3 length: 14
V gene: TRBV9
J gene: TRBJ1-1
D gene: TRBD1
clone size: NA
CDR3 DNA: TGTGCCAGCAGCCCAGGGGGCGCCGGGACTGAAGCTTTCTTT
CDR3 protein: CASSPGGAGTEAFF

CDR3 length: 13
V gene: TRBV10-1
J gene: TRBJ1-2
D gene: TRBD1
clone size: few
CDR3 DNA: TGCGCCACTCACCTTCCAGGGGGCTATGGCTACACCTTC
CDR3 protein: CATHLPGGYGYTF

CDR3 length: 14
V gene: TRBV9
J gene: TRBJ1-1
D gene: TRBD1
clone size: NA
CDR3 DNA: TGTGCCAGCAGCGGACAGGGGACGGGTTCTGAAGCTTTCTTT
CDR3 protein: CASSGQGTGSEAFF

CDR3 length: 15
V gene: TRBV7-3
J gene: TRBJ2-3
D gene: TRBD1
clone size: NA
CDR3 DNA: TGTGCCAGCGCTGGGACAGGGGGTCCCACAGATACGCAGTATTTT
CDR3 protein: CASAGTGGPTDTQYF

CDR3 length: 13
V gene: TRBV7-3
J gene: TRBJ1-1
D gene: NA
clone size: NA
CDR3 DNA: TGTGCCAGCAGCTTAACCGTGAACACTGAAGCTTTCTTT
CDR3 protein: CASSLTVNTEAFF

CDR3 length: 17
V gene: TRBV2
J gene: TRBJ1-1
D gene: NA
clone size: NA
CDR3 DNA: TGTGCCAGCAGTGAATTGGGGGCAGGGTCAGTGAACACTGAAGCTTTCTTT
CDR3 protein: CASSELGAGSVNTEAFF

CDR3 length: 15
V gene: TRBV6-6
J gene: TRBJ2-7
D gene: TRBD1
clone size: NA
CDR3 DNA: TGTGCCACCACCGGGACAGGGGGTATTTCCTACGAGCAGTACTTC
CDR3 protein: CATTGTGGISYEQYF

CDR3 length: 15
V gene: TRBV27
J gene: TRBJ1-1
D gene: TRBD1
clone size: NA
CDR3 DNA: TGTGCCACCCTGGGGCCGGGACAGGGTAAAACTGAAGCTTTCTTT
CDR3 protein: CATLGPGQGKTEAFF

CDR3 length: 15
V gene: TRBV7-9
J gene: TRBJ2-5
D gene: TRBD2
clone size: NA
CDR3 DNA: TGTGCCAGCAGCTTCATAGCGGGGGAGAAAGAGACCCAGTACTTC
CDR3 protein: CASSFIAGEKETQYF

CDR3 length: 15
V gene: TRBV9
J gene: TRBJ2-2
D gene: TRBD1
clone size: NA
CDR3 DNA: TGTGCCAGCGGGCCGGGGACAGGGGCGGCCGGGGAGCTGTTTTTT
CDR3 protein: CASGPGTGAAGELFF

CDR3 length: 13
V gene: TRBV2
J gene: TRBJ2-2
D gene: NA
clone size: NA
CDR3 DNA: TGTGCCAGCAGTGACTCCAACACCGGGGAGCTGTTTTTT
CDR3 protein: CASSDSNTGELFF

CDR3 length: 16
V gene: TRBV18
J gene: TRBJ2-5
D gene: NA
clone size: NA
CDR3 DNA: TGTGCCAGCTCACCAATGGGCGGGGTGAGCCAAGAGACCCAGTACTTC
CDR3 protein: CASSPMGGVSQETQYF

CDR3 length: 18
V gene: TRBV5-6
J gene: TRBJ2-6
D gene: TRBD1
clone size: NA
CDR3 DNA: TGTGCCAGCAGCTTCGAGACAGGGGGCTGGTCGGGGGCCAACGTCCTGACTTTC
CDR3 protein: CASSFETGGWSGANVLTF

CDR3 length: 16
V gene: TRBV4-1
J gene: TRBJ2-1
D gene: TRBD2
clone size: once
CDR3 DNA: TGCGCCAGCAGCCAAGAACCCGGGGGGGATTACAATGAGCAGTTCTTC
CDR3 protein: CASSQEPGGDYNEQFF

CDR3 length: 13
V gene: TRBV7-9
J gene: TRBJ1-4
D gene: NA
clone size: NA
CDR3 DNA: TGTGCCAGCAGCCCCCGTTCGAATGAAAAACTGTTTTTT
CDR3 protein: CASSPRSNEKLFF

CDR3 length: 16
V gene: TRBV30
J gene: TRBJ1-2
D gene: TRBD1
clone size: NA
CDR3 DNA: TGTGCCTGGTTCCAGGTGACAGGGGGGAGATTAGATGGCTACACCTTC
CDR3 protein: CAWFQVTGGRLDGYTF

CDR3 length: 12
V gene: TRBV11-2
J gene: TRBJ2-7
D gene: NA
clone size: NA
CDR3 DNA: TGTGCCAGCAGCTTAGGAGCTTACGAGCAGTACTTC
CDR3 protein: CASSLGAYEQYF

CDR3 length: 13
V gene: TRBV4-2
J gene: TRBJ2-7
D gene: NA
clone size: NA
CDR3 DNA: TGTGCCAGCAGCCAAGTTCCGGGTCGCGAGCAGTACTTC
CDR3 protein: CASSQVPGREQYF

CDR3 length: 14
V gene: TRBV6-1
J gene: TRBJ2-7
D gene: TRBD2
clone size: medium-sized
CDR3 DNA: TGTGCCAGCAGTGAACCGGGGGGGGCCTACGAGCAGTACTTC
CDR3 protein: CASSEPGGAYEQYF

CDR3 length: 14
V gene: TRBV7-9
J gene: TRBJ1-2
D gene: TRBD1
clone size: NA
CDR3 DNA: TGTGCCAGCAGCGGGGGTGGACAGGACTATGGCTACACCTTC
CDR3 protein: CASSGGGQDYGYTF

CDR3 length: 14
V gene: TRBV19
J gene: TRBJ2-7
D gene: TRBD1
clone size: NA
CDR3 DNA: TGTGCCAGTAGTCCCGGGACAGGTCCCTACGAGCAGTACTTC
CDR3 protein: CASSPGTGPYEQYF

CDR3 length: 14
V gene: TRBV4-2
J gene: TRBJ2-7
D gene: NA
clone size: NA
CDR3 DNA: TGTGCCAGCAGCCAGGGGGCCGGATCCTACGAGCAGTACTTC
CDR3 protein: CASSQGAGSYEQYF

CDR3 length: 11
V gene: TRBV9
J gene: TRBJ1-2
D gene: NA
clone size: once
CDR3 DNA: TGTGCCAGCAGCGATATCTATGGCTACACCTTC
CDR3 protein: CASSDIYGYTF

CDR3 length: 16
V gene: TRBV13
J gene: TRBJ2-1
D gene: NA
clone size: NA
CDR3 DNA: TGTGCCAGCAGAGAGGGGGGGGGCTCAGGGGTCTTTGGGCAGTTCTTC
CDR3 protein: CASREGGGSGVFGQFF

CDR3 length: 15
V gene: TRBV11-2
J gene: TRBJ2-3
D gene: NA
clone size: once
CDR3 DNA: TGTGCCAGCAGCTTTCAGGGGATGGACACAGATACGCAGTATTTT
CDR3 protein: CASSFQGMDTDTQYF

CDR3 length: 12
V gene: TRBV10-2
J gene: TRBJ2-7
D gene: NA
clone size: once
CDR3 DNA: TGCGCCAGCGTTGGGGAGGCCTACGAGCAGTACTTC
CDR3 protein: CASVGEAYEQYF

CDR3 length: 12
V gene: TRBV7-2
J gene: TRBJ1-1
D gene: NA
clone size: NA
CDR3 DNA: TGTGCCAGCAGCGTACAGGGACCCCCGGCTTTCTTT
CDR3 protein: CASSVQGPPAFF

CDR3 length: 15
V gene: TRBV9
J gene: TRBJ1-6
D gene: NA
clone size: NA
CDR3 DNA: TGTGCCAGCAGCGTAGAGGGGGCCTATAATTCACCCCTCCACTTT
CDR3 protein: CASSVEGAYNSPLHF

CDR3 length: 15
V gene: TRBV27
J gene: TRBJ2-5
D gene: TRBD1
clone size: NA
CDR3 DNA: TGTGCCAGCAGTCAGGGACAGGGGAGGCGAGAGACCCAGTACTTC
CDR3 protein: CASSQGQGRRETQYF

CDR3 length: 17
V gene: TRBV7-6
J gene: TRBJ1-1
D gene: NA
clone size: NA
CDR3 DNA: TGTGCCAGCAGCCCCACAGGGTTAGGCGTGTCAAACACTGAAGCTTTCTTT
CDR3 protein: CASSPTGLGVSNTEAFF

CDR3 length: 15
V gene: TRBV12-5
J gene: TRBJ1-2
D gene: TRBD1
clone size: NA
CDR3 DNA: TGTGCTAGTGCCCGAAGGGACAGGGGAGACTATGGCTACACCTTC
CDR3 protein: CASARRDRGDYGYTF

CDR3 length: 14
V gene: TRBV4-1
J gene: TRBJ1-1
D gene: TRBD1
clone size: NA
CDR3 DNA: TGCGCCAGCAGCCCCCGGGCAGGGGGCACTGAAGCTTTCTTT
CDR3 protein: CASSPRAGGTEAFF

CDR3 length: 15
V gene: TRBV10-3
J gene: TRBJ2-1
D gene: TRBD1
clone size: NA
CDR3 DNA: TGTGCCATCAGTGACCCACGGACAGGGGCGAATGAGCAGTTCTTC
CDR3 protein: CAISDPRTGANEQFF

CDR3 length: 12
V gene: TRBV6-6
J gene: TRBJ2-7
D gene: NA
clone size: once
CDR3 DNA: TGTGCCAGCAGCCCTAGCTCCTACGAGCAGTACTTC
CDR3 protein: CASSPSSYEQYF

CDR3 length: 12
V gene: TRBV4-2
J gene: TRBJ1-2
D gene: NA
clone size: NA
CDR3 DNA: TGTGCCAGCAGCCAAGGAACAGGGTTACTCCGATTC
CDR3 protein: CASSQGTGLLRF

CDR3 length: 14
V gene: TRBV6-6
J gene: TRBJ2-7
D gene: TRBD2
clone size: NA
CDR3 DNA: TGTGCCAGCAGTTTACTACCGGGAGGGGACGAGCAGTACTTC
CDR3 protein: CASSLLPGGDEQYF

CDR3 length: 13
V gene: TRBV29-1
J gene: TRBJ1-1
D gene: TRBD1
clone size: NA
CDR3 DNA: TGCAGCGTCGCAGGGGGTGTGAGAACTGAAGCTTTCTTT
CDR3 protein: CSVAGGVRTEAFF

CDR3 length: 17
V gene: TRBV19
J gene: TRBJ1-2
D gene: NA
clone size: once
CDR3 DNA: TGTGCCAGTAGTAATAACAGGTTTCTGTTGTTGGACTATGGCTACACCTTC
CDR3 protein: CASSNNRFLLLDYGYTF

CDR3 length: 17
V gene: TRBV9
J gene: TRBJ1-3
D gene: NA
clone size: once
CDR3 DNA: TGTGCCAGCAGCCGGGGGGACATTTCAGACTCTGGAAACACCATATATTTT
CDR3 protein: CASSRGDISDSGNTIYF

CDR3 length: 14
V gene: TRBV6-1
J gene: TRBJ2-7
D gene: NA
clone size: NA
CDR3 DNA: TGTGCCAGCAGTGACGCAGGGGTTACGTACGAGCAGTACTTC
CDR3 protein: CASSDAGVTYEQYF

CDR3 length: 13
V gene: TRBV6-5
J gene: TRBJ2-3
D gene: NA
clone size: once
CDR3 DNA: TGTGCCAGCAGTTCTTTACCGGTGGATACGCAGTATTTT
CDR3 protein: CASSSLPVDTQYF

CDR3 length: 13
V gene: TRBV29-1
J gene: TRBJ2-3
D gene: TRBD1
clone size: once
CDR3 DNA: TGCAGCGCTACAGGGGTGGCCACAGATACGCAGTATTTT
CDR3 protein: CSATGVATDTQYF